This TCR beta chain was documented in a study of T cell responses to AZD1222 COVID-19 vaccine. Study outcomes and limitations: Clonal diversity was possibly underestimated, and the donors were mostly white British, with more females. Once two AZD1222 doses were given, Spike-specific TCR breadth and depth went up. Just a handful of people given AZD1222 tested seropositive at baseline. Of spike-specific TCRs, nearly half reportedly target regions left unmutated in variants.

This CDR3 has 15 amino acids. Germline V gives CDR1 SGHRS, CDR2 YFSETQ. After removal of 7 bases from V and 0 bases from J, the junction contained 6 bases not matched to a gene. Concerning this clone: Antigen: not known.

TCRdb keeps only in-frame clones here, not all; method: immunoSEQ multiplex PCR. The data contain some 160,000 clones, 87% of them singletons. The chain couples TRBV5-1 to TRBJ2-2; 7 nucleotides line up with TRBD1. The receptor was isolated from an adult who received the AZD1222 COVID-19 vaccine. The source material was peripheral blood, sampled 28 days after the second AZD1222 dose. The CDR3 is CASWGQSANTGELFF. CDR3 coding DNA: TGCGCCAGCTGGGGACAGTCTGCGAACACCGGGGAGCTGTTTTTT. The variable domain in full, completed from reference TRBV5-1 and TRBJ2-2, reads KAGVTQTPRYLIKTRGQQVTLSCSPISGHRSVSWYQQTPGQGLQFLFEYFSETQRNKGNFPGRFSGRQFSNSRSEMNVSTLELGDSALYLCASWGQSANTGELFFGEGSRLTVL.